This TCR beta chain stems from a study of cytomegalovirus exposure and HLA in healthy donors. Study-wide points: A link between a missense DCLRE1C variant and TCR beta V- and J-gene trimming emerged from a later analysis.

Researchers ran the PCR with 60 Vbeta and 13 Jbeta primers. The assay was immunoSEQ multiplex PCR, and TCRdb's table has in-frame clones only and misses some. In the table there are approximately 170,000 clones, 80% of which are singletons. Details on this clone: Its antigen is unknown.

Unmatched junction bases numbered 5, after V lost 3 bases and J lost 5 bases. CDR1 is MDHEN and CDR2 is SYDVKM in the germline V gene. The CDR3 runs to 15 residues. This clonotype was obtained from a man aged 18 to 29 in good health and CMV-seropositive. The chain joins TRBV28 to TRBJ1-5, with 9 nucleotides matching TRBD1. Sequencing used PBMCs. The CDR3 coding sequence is TGTGCCAGCAGTTTCCGGGACAGGGACCATCAGCCCCAGCATTTT. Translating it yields CASSFRDRDHQPQHF.